This T cell receptor beta chain was profiled in a study of cytomegalovirus exposure and HLA in healthy donors. The assay was immunoSEQ multiplex PCR, and TCRdb's table has in-frame clones only and misses some. The repertoire holds tens of thousands of clones, with around 95% as singletons. Germline V gene lookup returns CDR1 SEHNR and CDR2 FQNEAQ (reference sequence). This CDR3 is 14 amino acids long. V lost 3 bases and J lost 4, with 10 bases in between. The chain carries TRBV7-9 and TRBJ1-3; maybe TRBD1 (6 bases). Specimen: PBMCs. The TCR comes from a woman aged 18-35 years in good health and CMV-seropositive. The DNA for the CDR3 is TGTGCCAGCAGCTTCGCCGGACAGGGAAACACCATATATTTT. It translates to CASSFAGQGNTIYF.